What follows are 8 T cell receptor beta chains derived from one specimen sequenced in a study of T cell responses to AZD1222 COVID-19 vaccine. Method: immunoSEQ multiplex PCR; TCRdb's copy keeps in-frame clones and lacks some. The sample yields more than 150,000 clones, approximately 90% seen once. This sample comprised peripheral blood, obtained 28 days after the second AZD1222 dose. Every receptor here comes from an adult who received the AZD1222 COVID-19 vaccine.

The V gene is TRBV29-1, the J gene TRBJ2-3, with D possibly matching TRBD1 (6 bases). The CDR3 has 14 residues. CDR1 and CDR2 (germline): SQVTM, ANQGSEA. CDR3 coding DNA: TGCACCACCGGGACACCCACTAGCACAGATACGCAGTATTTT. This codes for CTTGTPTSTDTQYF.

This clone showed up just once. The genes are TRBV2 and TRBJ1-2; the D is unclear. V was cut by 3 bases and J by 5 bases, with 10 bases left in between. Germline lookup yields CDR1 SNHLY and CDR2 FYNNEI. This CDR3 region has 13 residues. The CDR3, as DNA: TGTGCCAGCAGTGAGAGTGTGATTTATGGCTACACCTTC. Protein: CASSESVIYGYTF.

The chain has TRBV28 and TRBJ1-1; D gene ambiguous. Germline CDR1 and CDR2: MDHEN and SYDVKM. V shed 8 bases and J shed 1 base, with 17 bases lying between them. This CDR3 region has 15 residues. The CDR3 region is CASFPTGSPNTEAFF. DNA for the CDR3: TGTGCCAGCTTCCCAACCGGGAGCCCGAACACTGAAGCTTTCTTT.

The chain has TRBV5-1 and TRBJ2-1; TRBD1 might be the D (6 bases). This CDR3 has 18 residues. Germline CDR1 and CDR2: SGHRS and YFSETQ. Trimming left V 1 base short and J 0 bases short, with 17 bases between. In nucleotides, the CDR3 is TGCGCCAGCAGCTTGCGACCGACAGGTCCTTCCTCCTACAATGAGCAGTTCTTC. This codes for CASSLRPTGPSSYNEQFF.

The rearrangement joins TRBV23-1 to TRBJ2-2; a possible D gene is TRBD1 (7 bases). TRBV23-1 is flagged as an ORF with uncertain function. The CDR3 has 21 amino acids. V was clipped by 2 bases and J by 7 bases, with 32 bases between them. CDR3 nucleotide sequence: TGCGCCAGCAGTCAACAAACCGGGACAGCCTCCCCTGACGGGAGTGGCGGGGAGCTGTTTTTT. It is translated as CASSQQTGTASPDGSGGELFF.

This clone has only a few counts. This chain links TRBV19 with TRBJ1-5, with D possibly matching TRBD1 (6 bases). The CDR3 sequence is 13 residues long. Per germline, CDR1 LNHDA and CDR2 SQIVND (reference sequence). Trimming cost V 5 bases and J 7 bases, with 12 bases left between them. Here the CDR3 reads CASSRGRNQPQHF. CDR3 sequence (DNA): TGTGCCAGTAGTCGGGGGCGTAACCAGCCCCAGCATTTT.

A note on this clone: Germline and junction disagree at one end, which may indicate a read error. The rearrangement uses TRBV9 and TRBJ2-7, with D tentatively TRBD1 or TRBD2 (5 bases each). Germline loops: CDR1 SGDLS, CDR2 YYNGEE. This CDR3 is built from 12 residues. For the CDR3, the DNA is TGTGCCAGCAGCGTAGAGCGGCAGGGCCGGGACTTC. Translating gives CASSVERQGRDF.

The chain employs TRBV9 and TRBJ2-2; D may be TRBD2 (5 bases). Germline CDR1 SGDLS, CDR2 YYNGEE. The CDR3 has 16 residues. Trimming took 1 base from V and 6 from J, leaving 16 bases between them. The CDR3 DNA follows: TGTGCCAGCAGCGTATCGAGGGTTGCGGTGGCCGGGGAGCTGTTTTTT. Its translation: CASSVSRVAVAGELFF.